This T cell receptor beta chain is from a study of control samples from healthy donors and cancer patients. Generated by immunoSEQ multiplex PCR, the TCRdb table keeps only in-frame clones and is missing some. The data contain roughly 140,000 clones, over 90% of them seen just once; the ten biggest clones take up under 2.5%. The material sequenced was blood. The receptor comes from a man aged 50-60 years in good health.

The CDR3 spells CASSQFAGRAAGELFF. The DNA of the CDR3 is TGTGCCAGCAGCCAGTTTGCGGGGAGGGCCGCCGGGGAGCTGTTTTTT. J is TRBJ2-2 and V is TRBV9; TRBD2 aligns across 7 bases. The length of the CDR3 is 16 residues. Germline loops: CDR1 SGDLS, CDR2 YYNGEE. J gave up 6 bases and V 4 bases, and 12 bases lay outside the gene matches.